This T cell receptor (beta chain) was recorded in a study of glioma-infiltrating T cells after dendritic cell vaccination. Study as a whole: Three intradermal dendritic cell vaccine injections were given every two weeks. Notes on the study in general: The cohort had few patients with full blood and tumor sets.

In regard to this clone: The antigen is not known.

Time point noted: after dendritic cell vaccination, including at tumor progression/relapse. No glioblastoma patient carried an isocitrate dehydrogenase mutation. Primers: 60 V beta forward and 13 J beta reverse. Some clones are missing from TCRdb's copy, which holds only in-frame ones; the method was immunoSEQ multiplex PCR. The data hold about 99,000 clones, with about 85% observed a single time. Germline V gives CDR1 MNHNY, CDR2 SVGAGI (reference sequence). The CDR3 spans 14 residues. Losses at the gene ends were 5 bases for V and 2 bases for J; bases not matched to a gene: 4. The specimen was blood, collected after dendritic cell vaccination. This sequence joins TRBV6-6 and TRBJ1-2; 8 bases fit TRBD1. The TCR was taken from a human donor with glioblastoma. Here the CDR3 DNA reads TGTGCCAGCAGTCCCGGACAGGGAAACTATGGCTACACCTTC. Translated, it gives CASSPGQGNYGYTF.